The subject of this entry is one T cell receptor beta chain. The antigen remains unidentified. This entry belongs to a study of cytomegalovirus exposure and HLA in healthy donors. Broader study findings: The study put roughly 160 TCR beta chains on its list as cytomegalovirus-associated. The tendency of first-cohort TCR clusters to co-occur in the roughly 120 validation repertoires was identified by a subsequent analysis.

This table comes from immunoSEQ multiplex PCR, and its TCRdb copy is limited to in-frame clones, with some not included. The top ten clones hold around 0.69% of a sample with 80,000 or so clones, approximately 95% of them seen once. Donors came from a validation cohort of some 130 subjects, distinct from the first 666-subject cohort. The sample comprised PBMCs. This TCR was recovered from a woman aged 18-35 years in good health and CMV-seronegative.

CDR3 residues: CASRSSTDTQYF. For the CDR3, the DNA is TGTGCCAGCAGATCAAGCACAGATACGCAGTATTTT. V and J are TRBV27 and TRBJ2-3; D is unresolved. The CDR3 has 12 residues. CDR1 and CDR2 (germline): MNHEY, SMNVEV (reference sequence). Trimming took off 6 bases at V and 0 bases at J, with 4 bases between the two ends.